These 3 T cell receptor beta chains came from one sample sequenced in a study of T cell responses to AZD1222 COVID-19 vaccine. TCRdb's copy holds only in-frame clones and misses some; the assay was immunoSEQ multiplex PCR. Of 200,000 or so clones listed, 85% to 90% were seen once; the top ten hold about 3%. Sequencing was performed on peripheral blood, taken on day 0 of MenACWY control vaccination. These receptors all come from an adult in good health.

The genes are TRBV30 and TRBJ2-5, with 10 bases aligning to TRBD2. The CDR3 has 14 amino acids. With 1 base clipped from V and 2 bases from J, the junction kept 1 base outside the gene matches. Germline values: CDR1 GTSNPN, CDR2 SVGIG (reference sequence). The CDR3 here is CAWSETSGQETQYF. CDR3 nucleotide sequence: TGTGCCTGGAGTGAGACTAGCGGGCAAGAGACCCAGTACTTC.

The rearrangement links TRBV11-2 to TRBJ1-1, with 7 positions matching TRBD1. CDR1 SGHAT and CDR2 FQNNGV come from the germline V gene. The CDR3 spans 14 residues. J lost 1 base, V lost 2 bases, and 1 base had no gene match. The CDR3 DNA is TGTGCCAGCAGCTTACGACAGGGGAACACTGAAGCTTTCTTT. Amino acid sequence: CASSLRQGNTEAFF.

V gene TRBV4-1 combines with J gene TRBJ2-1; D remains unclear. Per germline, CDR1 MGHRA and CDR2 YSYEKL. V lost 0 bases and J 4 bases, leaving 7 bases between the germline ends. This CDR3 contains 14 residues. The CDR3 bases are TGCGCCAGCAGCCAAGAAATCAGGTACAATGAGCAGTTCTTC. Encoded protein: CASSQEIRYNEQFF.